This is a list of T cell receptor beta chains from one sample in a study of beta chain features in type 1 diabetes. Profiling relied on immunoSEQ multiplex PCR, and the TCRdb table lists in-frame clones only, not all of them. The repertoire consists of hundreds of thousands of clones, with over 12% occurring once and the leading ten covering around 0.015%. The specimen was naive CD4+ T cells from blood. All receptors derive from a man between 18 and 29 years old with type 1 diabetes. Each CDR3 is given with its conserved first and last residue. Fields, in order: J gene, clone size, D gene, V gene, CDR3 protein, CDR3 DNA. A D gene is named only where the DNA matches it firmly. Clone size is not always given. Where it is, it says once, few, many or a class for expanded clones.

TRBJ1-2 - - TRBV30 CAWSVRFGGLGYGYTF TGTGCCTGGAGTGTACGGTTCGGGGGGCTTGGCTATGGCTACACCTTC
TRBJ2-5 - - TRBV9 CASSARGTAQETQYF TGTGCCAGCAGCGCCCGCGGGACAGCGCAAGAGACCCAGTACTTC
TRBJ2-7 - TRBD1 TRBV28 CASSLQGAYEQYF TGTGCCAGCAGCTTACAGGGGGCCTACGAGCAGTACTTC
TRBJ2-5 - - TRBV11-2 CASSLALGIPETQYF TGTGCCAGCAGCCTAGCTCTCGGGATCCCAGAGACCCAGTACTTC
TRBJ1-2 few - TRBV6-5 CASSYGGAGDYGYTF TGTGCCAGCAGTTACGGAGGGGCGGGAGACTATGGCTACACCTTC
TRBJ1-1 - - TRBV19 CASSKRAGTEAFF TGTGCCAGTAGTAAGCGGGCGGGCACTGAAGCTTTCTTT
TRBJ2-3 few TRBD2 TRBV28 CASSSSLTSLSTDTQYF TGTGCCAGCAGTTCATCTTTGACTAGCCTTAGCACAGATACGCAGTATTTT
TRBJ2-7 few TRBD2 TRBV18 CASSPGTSGNYEQYF TGTGCCAGCTCACCAGGGACTAGCGGGAACTACGAGCAGTACTTC
TRBJ1-5 - TRBD1 TRBV29-1 CSVLYGQGGPQHF TGCAGCGTTCTATACGGACAGGGTGGGCCCCAGCATTTT
TRBJ2-1 - TRBD2 TRBV6-1 CASIFVAGGYNEQFF TGTGCCAGCATCTTCGTGGCGGGGGGCTACAATGAGCAGTTCTTC
TRBJ2-1 - TRBD1 TRBV9 CASSVGADRAGEQFF TGTGCCAGCAGCGTAGGCGCCGACAGGGCCGGTGAGCAGTTCTTC
TRBJ2-7 few - TRBV28 CASSLKGYYEQYF TGTGCCAGCAGTTTAAAGGGGTACTACGAGCAGTACTTC
TRBJ1-2 - - TRBV6-5 CASSYSHRDYGYTF TGTGCCAGCAGTTACTCGCACAGGGACTATGGCTACACCTTC
TRBJ2-5 - - TRBV11-2 CASSLFKETQYF TGTGCCAGCAGCTTATTCAAAGAGACCCAGTACTTC
TRBJ2-7 - - TRBV7-4 CASSLYRPKEQYF TGTGCCAGCAGCTTGTACAGGCCTAAAGAGCAGTACTTC
TRBJ1-4 - TRBD1 TRBV28 CAISPRDRNEKLFF TGTGCAATCTCCCCCCGGGACAGGAATGAAAAACTGTTTTTT
TRBJ2-2 few TRBD2 TRBV15 CATSSRAGFPAGELFF TGTGCCACCAGCAGCCGAGCGGGGTTCCCAGCCGGGGAGCTGTTTTTT
TRBJ2-2 - TRBD2 TRBV9 CASSVALAGSTGELFF TGTGCCAGCAGCGTAGCGCTAGCGGGGTCAACCGGGGAGCTGTTTTTT
TRBJ2-3 - - TRBV18 CASSLLGAGDTQYF TGTGCCAGCTCACTCCTAGGGGCGGGGGATACGCAGTATTTT
TRBJ2-1 - TRBD1 TRBV5-1 CASSSEQTGGDGQFF TGCGCCAGCAGCTCAGAACAGACAGGGGGCGATGGCCAGTTCTTC
TRBJ2-5 - TRBD1 TRBV27 CASSFRQGRETQYF TGTGCCAGCAGTTTTCGACAGGGAAGAGAGACCCAGTACTTC
TRBJ1-1 - - TRBV2 CASNREAFF TGTGCCAGCAACCGGGAAGCTTTCTTT
TRBJ2-7 - TRBD2 TRBV4-3 CASSLPGGTSYSYEQYF TGCGCCAGCAGCCTTCCGGGGGGAACTAGTTACTCCTACGAGCAGTACTTC
TRBJ2-5 - TRBD1 TRBV5-1 CASNTGGSQETQYF TGCGCCAGCAATACAGGGGGGTCCCAAGAGACCCAGTACTTC
TRBJ2-3 - TRBD2 TRBV5-4 CASALSGGTDTQYF TGTGCCAGCGCCCTTAGCGGGGGCACAGATACGCAGTATTTT
TRBJ2-1 few TRBD2 TRBV29-1 CSVEPLADNEQFF TGCAGCGTTGAACCACTAGCGGACAATGAGCAGTTCTTC
TRBJ2-6 few - TRBV5-1 CASSTTGTGANVLTF TGCGCCAGCAGCACCACAGGGACTGGGGCCAACGTCCTGACTTTC
TRBJ2-5 - - TRBV27 CASSSSTGSGTQYF TGTGCCAGCAGTTCTTCTACGGGGTCTGGGACCCAGTACTTC
TRBJ1-1 once - TRBV6-5 CASSLLGSGTEAFF TGTGCCAGCAGTCTACTAGGTTCTGGCACTGAAGCTTTCTTT
TRBJ1-4 few - TRBV21-1 CASSKFEIMDEKLFF TGTGCCAGCAGCAAATTTGAGATTATGGATGAAAAACTGTTTTTT
TRBJ1-2 - TRBD1 TRBV27 CASSSGQGKEGYTF TGTGCCAGCAGTTCCGGACAGGGGAAGGAAGGCTACACCTTC